Sequencing of this T cell receptor beta chain was carried out in a study of blood T cell repertoires in COVID-19. Study-wide context: Acute and convalescent COVID-19 samples came from the United States, Italy and Spain.

Using immunoSEQ multiplex PCR, the repertoire was profiled, and TCRdb retains in-frame clones only, with some absent. Among 150,000 to 200,000 clones listed, approximately 86% were seen once. Germline CDR1 is SGDLS and CDR2 is YYNGEE. This CDR3 region has 15 residues. Trimming stripped 0 bases from V and 4 bases from J, with 13 bases between. Participants, roughly 18 to 100 years old, spanned around 25 US areas. Donors were grouped by their self-reported clinical history. The rearrangement joins TRBV9 to TRBJ1-1, with D uncertain. The TCR sequence derives from a woman aged 40 to 55 in a cohort exposed to, infected with or recovered from COVID-19 (not recorded which). Specimen: PBMCs or T cells enriched from blood (not recorded which). CDR3 sequence reads: CASSVDTGVSTEAFF. As DNA, the CDR3 is TGTGCCAGCAGCGTAGACACCGGGGTAAGCACTGAAGCTTTCTTT.